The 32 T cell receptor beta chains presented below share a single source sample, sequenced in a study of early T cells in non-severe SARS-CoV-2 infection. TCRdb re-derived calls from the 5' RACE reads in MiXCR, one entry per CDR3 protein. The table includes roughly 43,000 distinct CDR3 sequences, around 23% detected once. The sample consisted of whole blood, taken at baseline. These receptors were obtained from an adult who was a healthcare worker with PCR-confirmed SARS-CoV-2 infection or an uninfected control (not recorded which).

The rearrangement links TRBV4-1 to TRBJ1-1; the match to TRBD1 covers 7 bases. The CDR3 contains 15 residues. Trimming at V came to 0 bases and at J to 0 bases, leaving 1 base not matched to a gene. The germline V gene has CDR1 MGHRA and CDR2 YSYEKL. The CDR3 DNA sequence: TGCGCCAGCAGCCAAGATACAGGGGTGAACACTGAAGCTTTCTTT. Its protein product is CASSQDTGVNTEAFF.

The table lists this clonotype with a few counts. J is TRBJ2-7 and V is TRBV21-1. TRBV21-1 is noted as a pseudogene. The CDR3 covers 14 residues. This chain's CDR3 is CASSKAPDNYEQYF. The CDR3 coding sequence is TGTGCCAGCAGCAAAGCCCCAGACAACTACGAGCAGTACTTC.

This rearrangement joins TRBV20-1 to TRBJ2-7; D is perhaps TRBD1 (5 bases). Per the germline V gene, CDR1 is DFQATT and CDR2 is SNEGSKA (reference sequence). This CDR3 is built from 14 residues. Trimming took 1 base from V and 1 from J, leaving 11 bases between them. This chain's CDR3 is CSARADSSSYEQYF. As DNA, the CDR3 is TGCAGTGCTAGAGCAGACAGTTCATCCTACGAGCAGTACTTC.

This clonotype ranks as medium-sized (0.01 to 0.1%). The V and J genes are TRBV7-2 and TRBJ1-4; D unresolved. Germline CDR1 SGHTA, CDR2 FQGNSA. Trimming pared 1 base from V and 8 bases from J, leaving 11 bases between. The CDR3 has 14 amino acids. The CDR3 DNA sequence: TGTGCCAGCAGCTTAGTCTGGCAGAACGAAAAACTGTTTTTT. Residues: CASSLVWQNEKLFF.

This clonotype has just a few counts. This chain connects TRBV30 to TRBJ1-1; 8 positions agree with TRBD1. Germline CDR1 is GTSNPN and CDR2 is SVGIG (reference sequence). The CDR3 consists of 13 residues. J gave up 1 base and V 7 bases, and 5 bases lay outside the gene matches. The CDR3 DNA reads TGTGCCTCTCCGACAGGGGAGAACACTGAAGCTTTCTTT. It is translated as CASPTGENTEAFF.

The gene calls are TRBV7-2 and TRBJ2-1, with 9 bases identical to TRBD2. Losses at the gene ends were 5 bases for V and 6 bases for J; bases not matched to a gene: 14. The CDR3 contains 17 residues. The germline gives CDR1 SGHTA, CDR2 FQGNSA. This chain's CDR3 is CASSPRLGGGAPNEQFF. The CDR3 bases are TGTGCCAGCAGCCCACGGCTGGGCGGGGGGGCCCCCAATGAGCAGTTCTTC.

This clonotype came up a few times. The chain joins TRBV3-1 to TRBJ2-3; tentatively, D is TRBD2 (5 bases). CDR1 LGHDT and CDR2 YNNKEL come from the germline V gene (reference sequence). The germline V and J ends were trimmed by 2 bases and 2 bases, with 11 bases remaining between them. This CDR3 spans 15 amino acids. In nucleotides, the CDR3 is TGTGCCAGCAGCCAAAGGACTGGGCTCACAGATACGCAGTATTTT. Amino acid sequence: CASSQRTGLTDTQYF.

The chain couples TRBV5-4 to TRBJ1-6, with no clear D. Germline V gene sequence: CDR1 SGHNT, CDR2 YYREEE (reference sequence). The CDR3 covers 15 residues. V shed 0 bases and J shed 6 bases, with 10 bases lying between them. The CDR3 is CASSLARGSNSPLHF. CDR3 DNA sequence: TGTGCCAGCAGCTTGGCTCGGGGTAGTAATTCACCCCTCCACTTT.

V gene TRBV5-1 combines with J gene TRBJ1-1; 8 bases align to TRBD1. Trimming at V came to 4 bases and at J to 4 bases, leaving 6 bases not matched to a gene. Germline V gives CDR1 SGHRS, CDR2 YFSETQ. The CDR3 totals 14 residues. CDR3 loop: CASSLTGDVTEAFF. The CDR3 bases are TGCGCCAGCAGCCTGACAGGGGATGTCACTGAAGCTTTCTTT.

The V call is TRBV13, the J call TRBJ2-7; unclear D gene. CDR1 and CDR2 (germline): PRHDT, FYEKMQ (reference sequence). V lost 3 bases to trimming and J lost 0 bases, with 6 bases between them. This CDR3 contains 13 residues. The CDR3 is CASSLRNSYEQYF. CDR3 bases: TGTGCCAGCAGCTTGAGGAACTCCTACGAGCAGTACTTC.

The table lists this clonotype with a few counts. The CDR3 coding sequence is TGTGCCAGCAGCCATGCGGGGGCCGTAAGGACCGGGGAGCTGTTTTTT. Amino acids: CASSHAGAVRTGELFF. This sequence joins TRBV9 and TRBJ2-2; D may be TRBD2 (7 bases). This CDR3 contains 16 residues. CDR1 SGDLS and CDR2 YYNGEE come from the germline V gene. Trimming took 4 bases from V and 5 from J, leaving 18 bases between them. The complete variable domain, with remaining parts taken from reference TRBV9 and TRBJ2-2, reads DSGVTQTPKHLITATGQRVTLRCSPRSGDLSVYWYQQSLDQGLQFLIQYYNGEERAKGNILERFSAQQFPDLHSELNLSSLELGDSALYFCASSHAGAVRTGELFFGEGSRLTVL.

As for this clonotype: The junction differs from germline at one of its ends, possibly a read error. CDR3 sequence: CASSLDTNTEAFF. DNA for the CDR3: TGTGCTAGCAGCTTGGACACGAACACTGAAGCTTTCTTT. The rearrangement links TRBV7-7 to TRBJ1-1; a possible D gene is TRBD1 (5 bases). In germline, CDR1 is SSHAT, CDR2 FNYEAQ (reference sequence). CDR3 length: 13 amino acids.

CDR3 loop: CASSLGPTVGYTF. DNA for the CDR3: TGTGCCAGTAGTCTAGGCCCCACAGTCGGCTACACCTTC. V gene TRBV19 combines with J gene TRBJ1-2; D unclear. V lost 5 bases and J lost 8, with 15 bases in between. Germline values: CDR1 LNHDA, CDR2 SQIVND (reference sequence). The CDR3 sequence is 13 residues long.

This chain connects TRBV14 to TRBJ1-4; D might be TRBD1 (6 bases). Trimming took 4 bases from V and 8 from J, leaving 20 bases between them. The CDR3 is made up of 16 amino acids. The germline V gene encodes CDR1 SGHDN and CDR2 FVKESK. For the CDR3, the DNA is TGTGCCAGCAGCCCCGGTAGAGGGGGTGTAAAGGAAAAACTGTTTTTT. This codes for CASSPGRGGVKEKLFF.

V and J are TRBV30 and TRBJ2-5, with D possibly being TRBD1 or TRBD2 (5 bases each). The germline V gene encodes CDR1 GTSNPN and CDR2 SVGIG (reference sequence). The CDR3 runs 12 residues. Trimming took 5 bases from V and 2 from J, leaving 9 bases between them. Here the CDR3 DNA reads TGTGCCTGGGGGACCCGACAAGAGACCCAGTACTTC. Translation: CAWGTRQETQYF.

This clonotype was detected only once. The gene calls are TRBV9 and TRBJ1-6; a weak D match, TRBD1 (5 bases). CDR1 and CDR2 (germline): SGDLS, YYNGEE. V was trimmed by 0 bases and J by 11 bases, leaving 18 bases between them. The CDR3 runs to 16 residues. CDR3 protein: CASSVGTINPNTPLHF. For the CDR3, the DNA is TGTGCCAGCAGCGTAGGGACAATTAATCCGAATACACCCCTCCACTTT.

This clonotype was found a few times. The CDR3 nucleotides are TGTGCCAGCAGCCCTGGACAGGGAGGCGAGCAGTACTTC. Translating it yields CASSPGQGGEQYF. This rearrangement joins TRBV7-2 to TRBJ2-7; 8 bases are a match to TRBD1. This CDR3 is 13 amino acids long. Trimming removed 5 bases from V and 6 bases from J; junction bases left unmatched: 6. CDR1 SGHTA and CDR2 FQGNSA come from the germline V gene.

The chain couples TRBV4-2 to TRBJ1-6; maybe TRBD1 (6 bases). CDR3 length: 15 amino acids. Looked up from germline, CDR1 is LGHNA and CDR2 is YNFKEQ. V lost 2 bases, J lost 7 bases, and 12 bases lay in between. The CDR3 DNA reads TGTGCCAGCAGCCAAAATTTGCAGGGGAATTCACCCCTCCACTTT. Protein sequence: CASSQNLQGNSPLHF.

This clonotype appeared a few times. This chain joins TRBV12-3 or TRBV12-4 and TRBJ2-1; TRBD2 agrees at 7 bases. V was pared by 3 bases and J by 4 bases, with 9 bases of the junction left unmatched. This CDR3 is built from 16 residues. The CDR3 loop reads CASSFSSGDSYNEQFF. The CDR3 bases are TGTGCCAGCAGTTTCTCGAGCGGGGACTCGTACAATGAGCAGTTCTTC.

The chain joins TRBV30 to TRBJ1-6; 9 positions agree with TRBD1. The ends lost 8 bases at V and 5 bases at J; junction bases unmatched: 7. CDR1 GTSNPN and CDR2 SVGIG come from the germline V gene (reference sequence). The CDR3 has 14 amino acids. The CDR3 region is CARDRTGDNSPLHF. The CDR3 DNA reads TGTGCCCGAGACCGGACAGGGGATAATTCACCCCTCCACTTT.

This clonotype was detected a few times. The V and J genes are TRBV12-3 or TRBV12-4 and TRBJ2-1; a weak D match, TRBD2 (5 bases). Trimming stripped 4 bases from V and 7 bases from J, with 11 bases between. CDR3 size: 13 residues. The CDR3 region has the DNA TGTGCCAGCAGTTCCAGAGGGCGGAATGAGCAGTTCTTC. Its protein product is CASSSRGRNEQFF.

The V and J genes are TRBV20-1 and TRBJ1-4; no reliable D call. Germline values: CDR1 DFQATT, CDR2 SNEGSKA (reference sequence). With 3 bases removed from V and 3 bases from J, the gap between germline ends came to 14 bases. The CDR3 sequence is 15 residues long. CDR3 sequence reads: CSARDAVQANEKLFF. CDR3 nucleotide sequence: TGCAGTGCTAGGGATGCGGTCCAAGCTAATGAAAAACTGTTTTTT.

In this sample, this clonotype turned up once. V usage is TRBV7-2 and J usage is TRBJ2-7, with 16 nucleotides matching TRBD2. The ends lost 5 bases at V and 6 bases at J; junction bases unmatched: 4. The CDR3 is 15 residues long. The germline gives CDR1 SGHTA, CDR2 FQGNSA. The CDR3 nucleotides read TGTGCCAGCAGCCAAGGGACTAGCGGGGGGGCCGAGCAGTACTTC. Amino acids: CASSQGTSGGAEQYF. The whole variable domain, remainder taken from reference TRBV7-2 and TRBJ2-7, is GAGVSQSPSNKVTEKGKDVELRCDPISGHTALYWYRQSLGQGLEFLIYFQGNSAPDKSGLPSDRFSAERTGGSVSTLTIQRTQQEDSAVYLCASSQGTSGGAEQYFGPGTRLTVT.

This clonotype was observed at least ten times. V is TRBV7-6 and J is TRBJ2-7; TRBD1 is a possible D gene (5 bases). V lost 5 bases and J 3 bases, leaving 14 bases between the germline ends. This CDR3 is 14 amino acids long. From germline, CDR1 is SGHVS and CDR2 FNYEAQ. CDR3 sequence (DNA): TGTGCCAGCAGCCCTAGGGGCAGATACTACGAGCAGTACTTC. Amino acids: CASSPRGRYYEQYF.

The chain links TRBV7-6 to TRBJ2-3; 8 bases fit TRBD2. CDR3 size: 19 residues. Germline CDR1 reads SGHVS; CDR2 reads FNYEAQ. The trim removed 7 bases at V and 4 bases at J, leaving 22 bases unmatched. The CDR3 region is CASTPRAAGLANVADTQYF. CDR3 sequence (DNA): TGTGCCAGCACCCCCAGGGCGGCCGGACTAGCAAATGTGGCAGATACGCAGTATTTT.

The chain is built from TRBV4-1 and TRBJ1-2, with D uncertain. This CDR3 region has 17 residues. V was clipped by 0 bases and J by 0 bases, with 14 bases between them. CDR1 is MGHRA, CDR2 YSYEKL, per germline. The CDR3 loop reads CASSQDVTIYANYGYTF. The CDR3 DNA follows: TGCGCCAGCAGCCAAGACGTCACAATCTACGCTAACTATGGCTACACCTTC.

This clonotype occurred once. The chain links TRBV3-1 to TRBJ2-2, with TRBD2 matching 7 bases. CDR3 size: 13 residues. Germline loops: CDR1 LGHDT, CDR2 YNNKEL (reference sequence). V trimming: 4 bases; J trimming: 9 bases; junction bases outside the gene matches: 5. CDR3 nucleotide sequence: TGTGCCAGCAGCCCATCGGGAGGCTGGGAGCTGTTTTTT. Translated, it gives CASSPSGGWELFF.

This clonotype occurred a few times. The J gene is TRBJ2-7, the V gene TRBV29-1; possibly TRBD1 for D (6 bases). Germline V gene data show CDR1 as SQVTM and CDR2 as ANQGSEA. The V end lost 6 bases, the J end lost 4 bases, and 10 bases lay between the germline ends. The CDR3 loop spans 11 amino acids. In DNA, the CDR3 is TGCAGCGTCTCAAGGGGGTACGAGCAGTACTTC. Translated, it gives CSVSRGYEQYF.

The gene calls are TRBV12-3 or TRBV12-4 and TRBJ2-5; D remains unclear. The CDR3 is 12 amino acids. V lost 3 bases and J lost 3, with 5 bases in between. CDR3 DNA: TGTGCCAGCAGTTTGGTAAAAGAGACCCAGTACTTC. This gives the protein CASSLVKETQYF.

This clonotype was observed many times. CDR3 loop: CASSVEVRIYNEQFF. The CDR3 bases are TGTGCCAGCAGCGTAGAGGTGCGTATCTACAATGAGCAGTTCTTC. The gene calls are TRBV9 and TRBJ2-1; D unresolved. Germline assignment: CDR1 SGDLS and CDR2 YYNGEE. Trimming cost V 0 bases and J 3 bases, with 10 bases left between them. The CDR3 has 15 residues.

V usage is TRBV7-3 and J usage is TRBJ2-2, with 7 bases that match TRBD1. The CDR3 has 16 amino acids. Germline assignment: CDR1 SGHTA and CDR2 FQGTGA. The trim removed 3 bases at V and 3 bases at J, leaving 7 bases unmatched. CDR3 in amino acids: CASSFLGGADTGELFF. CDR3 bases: TGTGCCAGCAGCTTCTTAGGGGGCGCGGACACCGGGGAGCTGTTTTTT. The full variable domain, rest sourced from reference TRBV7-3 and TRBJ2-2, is GAGVSQTPSNKVTEKGKYVELRCDPISGHTALYWYRQSLGQGPEFLIYFQGTGAADDSGLPNDRFFAVRPEGSVSTLKIQRTERGDSAVYLCASSFLGGADTGELFFGEGSRLTVL.

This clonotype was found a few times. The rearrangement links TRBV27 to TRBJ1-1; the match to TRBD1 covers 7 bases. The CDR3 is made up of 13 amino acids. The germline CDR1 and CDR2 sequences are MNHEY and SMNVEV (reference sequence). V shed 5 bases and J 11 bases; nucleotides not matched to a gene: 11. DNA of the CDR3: TGTGCCAGCAGTCTCCTAGACAGGGCTTACGCTTTCTTT. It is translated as CASSLLDRAYAFF.